Below, 22 T cell receptor beta chains from the same sample are listed, as sequenced in a study of blood T cell repertoires in COVID-19. Profiled with immunoSEQ multiplex PCR; TCRdb holds only in-frame clones, not every one. This table holds about 45,000 clones, about 92% found once. Material: peripheral blood. The receptor set was obtained from a man between 70 and 80 years old with active COVID-19.

The J gene is TRBJ1-5, the V gene TRBV6-2 or TRBV6-3, with TRBD1 matching 10 bases. The junction had 1 base not matched to a gene; V was cut back by 2 bases and J by 0 bases. The CDR3 spans 16 residues. Germline-derived CDR1 and CDR2 are MNHEY and SVGEGT. The CDR3 loop reads CASSYRQGASNQPQHF. In DNA form, the CDR3 reads TGTGCCAGCAGTTACCGACAGGGGGCTAGCAATCAGCCCCAGCATTTT.

The chain employs TRBV6-5 and TRBJ1-2; no reliable D call. Trimming removed 8 bases at V and 6 bases at J, with 16 bases between. The CDR3 runs 13 residues. Germline V gene lookup returns CDR1 MNHEY and CDR2 SVGAGI. This CDR3 reads CASRKETADGYTF. The CDR3 DNA reads TGTGCCAGCCGTAAGGAGACGGCTGATGGCTACACCTTC.

This chain uses TRBV7-9 with TRBJ2-3; no reliable D call. V was trimmed by 5 bases and J by 1 base, leaving 16 bases between them. CDR3 length: 16 amino acids. Per the germline V gene, CDR1 is SEHNR and CDR2 is FQNEAQ (reference sequence). The CDR3 spells CASSQVGQVRTDTQYF. The CDR3 region has the DNA TGTGCCAGCAGCCAAGTTGGGCAGGTCCGCACAGATACGCAGTATTTT.

CDR3 loop: CASSSTGQGPNQPQHF. In DNA, the CDR3 is TGTGCCAGCAGTTCGACCGGACAGGGACCTAATCAGCCCCAGCATTTT. The gene calls are TRBV28 and TRBJ1-5; 8 positions match TRBD1. The junction had 9 bases not matched to a gene; V was cut back by 4 bases and J by 4 bases. Per germline, CDR1 MDHEN and CDR2 SYDVKM. The CDR3 extends over 16 amino acids.

The chain joins TRBV5-1 to TRBJ2-7; TRBD2 agrees at 9 bases. The CDR3 spans 15 residues. In germline, CDR1 is SGHRS, CDR2 YFSETQ. V lost 1 base and J lost 1; bases outside the gene matches: 3. The CDR3 DNA sequence: TGCGCCAGCAGCTTGTCTAGCGGGACTTCCTACGAGCAGTACTTC. It is translated as CASSLSSGTSYEQYF.

The chain has TRBV7-8 and TRBJ2-1; 7 positions agree with TRBD2. V shed 2 bases, J shed 5 bases, and the junction held 6 bases outside the gene matches. CDR1 and CDR2 (germline): SGHVS, FQNEAQ. This CDR3 region has 15 residues. CDR3: CASSLSRLANNEQFF. The CDR3 region has the DNA TGTGCCAGCAGCTTATCCCGACTAGCTAACAATGAGCAGTTCTTC.

The chain combines TRBV7-9 with TRBJ2-5; D gene ambiguous. Germline values: CDR1 SEHNR, CDR2 FQNEAQ (reference sequence). The CDR3 is 13 amino acids. Deletions cut 3 bases from V and 5 bases from J, with 10 bases between. The chain's CDR3 is CASSLISAETQYF. The CDR3 coding sequence is TGTGCCAGCAGCTTGATAAGTGCGGAGACCCAGTACTTC. The entire variable domain, with the rest obtained from reference TRBV7-9 and TRBJ2-5, is as follows: DTGVSQNPRHKITKRGQNVTFRCDPISEHNRLYWYRQTLGQGPEFLTYFQNEAQLEKSRLLSDRFSAERPKGSFSTLEIQRTEQGDSAMYLCASSLISAETQYFGPGTRLLVL.

The rearrangement joins TRBV11-3 to TRBJ1-1, with 8 bases aligning to TRBD1. V was pared by 1 base and J by 1 base, with 2 bases of the junction left unmatched. The CDR3 runs to 15 residues. Per the germline V gene, CDR1 is SGHNT and CDR2 is YENEEA. The CDR3 loop is CASSLGQGRNTEAFF. The CDR3 coding sequence is TGTGCCAGCAGCTTAGGACAGGGGAGGAACACTGAAGCTTTCTTT.

The chain links TRBV5-8 to TRBJ2-4; maybe TRBD2 (6 bases). Germline CDR1 SGHTS, CDR2 YDEGEE. V gave up 2 bases and J gave up 8 bases, with 20 bases separating them. The CDR3 spans 16 residues. CDR3 residues: CASSFLNGEPGDIQYF. The CDR3 DNA is TGTGCCAGCAGCTTTTTAAACGGGGAGCCGGGGGACATTCAGTACTTC.

This clone was observed a few times. The genes are TRBV5-6 and TRBJ1-6, with TRBD1 matching over 9 bases. Germline CDR1 and CDR2: SGHDT and YYEEEE. Trimming removed 4 bases from V and 4 bases from J; junction bases left unmatched: 3. This CDR3 spans 15 amino acids. CDR3 region: CASSPGTGYNSPLHF. CDR3 in DNA: TGTGCCAGCAGCCCCGGGACAGGGTATAATTCACCCCTCCACTTT.

This sequence joins TRBV27 and TRBJ2-7; no clear D. Germline V lookup: CDR1 MNHEY, CDR2 SMNVEV (reference sequence). The V and J ends lost 5 bases and 2 bases respectively, with 10 bases between them. The length of the CDR3 is 13 residues. CDR3 residues: CASSPLPAYEQYF. DNA for the CDR3: TGTGCCAGCAGTCCCCTCCCCGCCTACGAGCAGTACTTC.

The rearrangement links TRBV28 to TRBJ1-4; 7 bases agree with TRBD1. V was clipped by 6 bases and J by 8 bases; unmatched bases: 6. CDR3 length equals 13 residues. The germline CDR1 and CDR2 sequences are MDHEN and SYDVKM. CDR3 residues: CASSNTGEEKLFF. The CDR3 region has the DNA TGTGCCAGCAGCAACACAGGGGAAGAAAAACTGTTTTTT.

The chain joins TRBV27 to TRBJ1-1, with a possible D match to TRBD1 (6 bases). Deletions cut 6 bases from V and 1 base from J, with 12 bases between. This CDR3 spans 14 amino acids. Germline V lookup: CDR1 MNHEY, CDR2 SMNVEV (reference sequence). For the CDR3, the DNA is TGTGCCAGCAGGTTACAGGGCGGGAACACTGAAGCTTTCTTT. Its protein is CASRLQGGNTEAFF.

The chain combines TRBV4-3 with TRBJ2-7, with D possibly being TRBD1 (6 bases). This CDR3 comprises 15 residues. Germline CDR1 is LGHNA and CDR2 is YSLEER. The V end was cut by 0 bases, the J end by 6 bases, with 15 bases between. CDR3 DNA sequence: TGCGCCAGCAGCCAAGATTACAGGGTGGCTCGCGAGCAGTACTTC. It translates to CASSQDYRVAREQYF.

To note about this clone: Other nucleotide sequences in the sample specify the same CDR3. The V and J genes are TRBV24-1 and TRBJ2-2, with TRBD2 matching over 11 bases. CDR1 KGHDR and CDR2 SFDVKD come from the germline V gene. The CDR3 sequence is 16 residues long. J was trimmed by 3 bases and V by 4 bases; bases with no gene match: 3. The CDR3, as DNA: TGTGCCACCAGTGAGTCGGGACTAGCGGACACCGGGGAGCTGTTTTTT. Translated: CATSESGLADTGELFF.

This chain connects TRBV15 to TRBJ1-5, with a possible D match to TRBD1 (5 bases). V dropped 0 bases and J dropped 4 bases, with 16 bases sitting between them. Germline-derived CDR1 and CDR2 are LNHNV and YYDKDF (reference sequence). The CDR3 spans 17 residues. The CDR3 DNA reads TGTGCCACCAGCAGAGATTCACGGGACTTCGTAAATCAGCCCCAGCATTTT. It yields the protein CATSRDSRDFVNQPQHF.

The gene calls are TRBV6-5 and TRBJ1-3, with D perhaps matching TRBD1 (5 bases). Trimming left V 7 bases short and J 1 base short, with 11 bases between. Germline-derived CDR1 and CDR2 are MNHEY and SVGAGI. This CDR3 is built from 14 residues. The CDR3: CASKAGHSGNTIYF. CDR3 sequence (DNA): TGTGCCAGCAAAGCTGGACATTCTGGAAACACCATATATTTT.

This clone was seen just once. This chain connects TRBV11-3 to TRBJ2-7; 13 bases line up with TRBD2. CDR1 is SGHNT, CDR2 YENEEA, per germline. The CDR3 extends over 16 amino acids. V gave up 5 bases and J gave up 5 bases; unmatched junction bases: 9. The CDR3 spells CASSPSGLAGLHEQYF. CDR3 DNA: TGTGCCAGCAGCCCCTCGGGACTAGCGGGACTCCACGAGCAGTACTTC.

This chain links TRBV7-3 with TRBJ2-5; a weak D match, TRBD2 (5 bases). Trimming removed 5 bases from V and 2 bases from J, with 15 bases in between. The CDR3 has 15 residues. Germline V lookup: CDR1 SGHTA, CDR2 FQGTGA. The DNA for the CDR3 is TGTGCCAGCAGCCTAGCCGGGAACCCGCAAGAGACCCAGTACTTC. This translates into CASSLAGNPQETQYF.

This rearrangement joins TRBV28 to TRBJ2-5, with TRBD1 matching 7 bases. The CDR3 contains 13 residues. CDR1 is MDHEN, CDR2 SYDVKM, per germline. Trimming took 5 bases from V and 3 from J; bases not matched to a gene: 3. In DNA, the CDR3 is TGTGCCAGCAGTGGGCAGGGGGAAGAGACCCAGTACTTC. It encodes CASSGQGEETQYF.

The chain combines TRBV13 with TRBJ1-1, with D perhaps matching TRBD1 (6 bases). This CDR3 has 15 residues. Germline V gene sequence: CDR1 PRHDT, CDR2 FYEKMQ (reference sequence). Trimming left V 0 bases short and J 1 base short, with 9 bases between. CDR3: CASSLGWGPNTEAFF. In nucleotides, the CDR3 is TGTGCCAGCAGCTTAGGATGGGGGCCGAACACTGAAGCTTTCTTT.

The chain couples TRBV5-1 to TRBJ1-4, with 8 bases that match TRBD1. The CDR3 totals 12 residues. CDR1 and CDR2 (germline): SGHRS, YFSETQ. V was clipped by 4 bases and J by 11 bases; unmatched bases: 4. Here the CDR3 reads CASSPGQAKLFF. CDR3 nucleotide sequence: TGCGCCAGCAGCCCGGGACAGGCGAAACTGTTTTTT.